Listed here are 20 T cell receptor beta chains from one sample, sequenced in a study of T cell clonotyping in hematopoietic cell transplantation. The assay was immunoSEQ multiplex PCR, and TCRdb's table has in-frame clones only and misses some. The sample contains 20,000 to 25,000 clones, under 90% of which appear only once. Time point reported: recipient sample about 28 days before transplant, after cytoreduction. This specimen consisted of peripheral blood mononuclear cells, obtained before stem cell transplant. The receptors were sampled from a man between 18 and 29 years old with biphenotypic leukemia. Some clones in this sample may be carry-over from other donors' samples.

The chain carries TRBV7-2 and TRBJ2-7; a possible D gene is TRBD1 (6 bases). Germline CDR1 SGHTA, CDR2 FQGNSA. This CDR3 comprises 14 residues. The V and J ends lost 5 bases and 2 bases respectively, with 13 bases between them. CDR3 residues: CASSTDSPAYEQYF. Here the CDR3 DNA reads TGTGCCAGCAGCACGGACAGTCCCGCCTACGAGCAGTACTTC.

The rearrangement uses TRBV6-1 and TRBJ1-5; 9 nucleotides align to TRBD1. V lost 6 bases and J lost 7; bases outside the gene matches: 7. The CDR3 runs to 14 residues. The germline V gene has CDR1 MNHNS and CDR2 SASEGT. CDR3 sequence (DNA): TGTGCCAGCAGGGGACAGGGTTGGGAGCAGCCCCAGCATTTT. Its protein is CASRGQGWEQPQHF.

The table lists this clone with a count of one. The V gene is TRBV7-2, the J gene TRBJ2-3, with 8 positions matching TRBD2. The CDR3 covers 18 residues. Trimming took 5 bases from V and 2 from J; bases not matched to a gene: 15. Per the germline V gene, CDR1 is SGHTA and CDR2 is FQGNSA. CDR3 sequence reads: CASSPYTGGLRPTDTQYF. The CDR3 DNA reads TGTGCCAGCAGCCCATACACGGGGGGGTTACGACCCACAGATACGCAGTATTTT.

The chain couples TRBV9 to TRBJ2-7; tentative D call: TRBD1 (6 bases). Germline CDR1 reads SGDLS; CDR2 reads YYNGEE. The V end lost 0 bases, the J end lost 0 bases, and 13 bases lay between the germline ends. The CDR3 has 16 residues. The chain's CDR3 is CASSVGTGTSSYEQYF. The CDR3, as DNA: TGTGCCAGCAGCGTAGGAACAGGGACCAGCTCCTACGAGCAGTACTTC. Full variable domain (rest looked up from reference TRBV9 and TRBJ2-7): DSGVTQTPKHLITATGQRVTLRCSPRSGDLSVYWYQQSLDQGLQFLIQYYNGEERAKGNILERFSAQQFPDLHSELNLSSLELGDSALYFCASSVGTGTSSYEQYFGPGTRLTVT.

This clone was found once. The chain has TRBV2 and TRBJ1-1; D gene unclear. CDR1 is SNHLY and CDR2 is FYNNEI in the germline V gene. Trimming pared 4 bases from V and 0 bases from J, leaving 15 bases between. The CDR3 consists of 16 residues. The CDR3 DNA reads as TGTGCCAGCAGTGCTTGGAGGGATGCTCTGAACACTGAAGCTTTCTTT. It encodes CASSAWRDALNTEAFF.

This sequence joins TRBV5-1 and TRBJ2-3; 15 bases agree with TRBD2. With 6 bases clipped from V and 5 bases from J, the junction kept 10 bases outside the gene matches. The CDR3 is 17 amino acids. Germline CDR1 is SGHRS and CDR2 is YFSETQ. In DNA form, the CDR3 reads TGCGCCAGCACCCTCCAGGGACTAGCGGGAGGAAAAGATACGCAGTATTTT. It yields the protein CASTLQGLAGGKDTQYF.

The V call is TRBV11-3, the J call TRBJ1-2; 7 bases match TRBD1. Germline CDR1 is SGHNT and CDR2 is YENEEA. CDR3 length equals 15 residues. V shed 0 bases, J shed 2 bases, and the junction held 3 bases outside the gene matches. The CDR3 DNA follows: TGTGCCAGCAGCTTAGAGAGGGGGCGGAACTATGGCTACACCTTC. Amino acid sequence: CASSLERGRNYGYTF.

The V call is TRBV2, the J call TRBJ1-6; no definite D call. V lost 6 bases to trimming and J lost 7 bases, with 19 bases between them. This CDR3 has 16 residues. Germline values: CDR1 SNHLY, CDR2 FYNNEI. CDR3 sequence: CASSPLAPAMNSPLHF. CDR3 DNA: TGTGCCAGCAGCCCACTGGCACCCGCAATGAATTCACCCCTCCACTTT.

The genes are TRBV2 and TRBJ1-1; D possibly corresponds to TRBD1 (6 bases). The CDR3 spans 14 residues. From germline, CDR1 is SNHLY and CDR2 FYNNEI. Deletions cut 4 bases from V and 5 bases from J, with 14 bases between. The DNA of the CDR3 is TGTGCCAGCAGTGGGCGGGGGGCGCGGACTGAAGCTTTCTTT. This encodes CASSGRGARTEAFF.

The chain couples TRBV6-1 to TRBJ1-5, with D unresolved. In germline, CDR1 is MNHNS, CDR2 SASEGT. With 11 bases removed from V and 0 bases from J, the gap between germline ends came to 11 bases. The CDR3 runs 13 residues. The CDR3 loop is CACLLNSNQPQHF. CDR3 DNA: TGTGCCTGCCTGCTTAATAGCAATCAGCCCCAGCATTTT.

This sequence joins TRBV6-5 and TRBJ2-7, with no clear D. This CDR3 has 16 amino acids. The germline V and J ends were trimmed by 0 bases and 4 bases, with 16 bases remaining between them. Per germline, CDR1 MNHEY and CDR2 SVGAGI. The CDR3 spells CASSYSAPALGYEQYF. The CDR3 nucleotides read TGTGCCAGCAGTTACTCGGCGCCGGCCCTTGGGTACGAGCAGTACTTC.

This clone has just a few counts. CDR3: CASSPGHEAGELFF. CDR3 DNA: TGTGCCAGCAGCCCGGGACATGAGGCCGGGGAGCTGTTTTTT. The genes are TRBV7-9 and TRBJ2-2; D might be TRBD1 (6 bases). Trimming cost V 5 bases and J 6 bases, with 13 bases left between them. Germline CDR1 is SEHNR and CDR2 is FQNEAQ (reference sequence). The length of the CDR3 is 14 residues.

CDR3 coding DNA: TGTGCCAGCACCCCCGACTCCGAAAAACTGTTTTTT. This encodes CASTPDSEKLFF. The genes are TRBV6-6 and TRBJ1-4, with D unclear. Trimming left V 7 bases short and J 8 bases short, with 11 bases between. CDR1 and CDR2 (germline): MNHNY, SVGAGI (reference sequence). The CDR3 runs to 12 residues.

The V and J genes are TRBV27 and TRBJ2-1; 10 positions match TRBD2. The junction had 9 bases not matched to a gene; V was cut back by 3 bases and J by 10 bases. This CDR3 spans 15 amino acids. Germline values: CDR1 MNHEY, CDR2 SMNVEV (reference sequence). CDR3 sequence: CASSLGLAGAHEQFF. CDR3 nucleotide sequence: TGTGCCAGCAGTTTGGGGCTAGCGGGAGCGCACGAGCAGTTCTTC.

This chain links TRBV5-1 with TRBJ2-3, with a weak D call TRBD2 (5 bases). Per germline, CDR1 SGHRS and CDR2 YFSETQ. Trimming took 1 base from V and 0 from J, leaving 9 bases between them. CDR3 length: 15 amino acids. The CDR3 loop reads CASSLTGVSTDTQYF. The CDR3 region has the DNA TGCGCCAGCAGCTTGACCGGGGTGAGCACAGATACGCAGTATTTT.

CDR3 in DNA: TGTGCCACCAGCAGGGAGACAGGGAGCTATGGCTACACCTTC. Amino acids: CATSRETGSYGYTF. This chain uses TRBV15 with TRBJ1-2; TRBD1 matches at 7 bases. Trimming cost V 3 bases and J 4 bases; bases outside gene matches: 5. There are 14 residues in the CDR3. Looked up from germline, CDR1 is LNHNV and CDR2 is YYDKDF (reference sequence).

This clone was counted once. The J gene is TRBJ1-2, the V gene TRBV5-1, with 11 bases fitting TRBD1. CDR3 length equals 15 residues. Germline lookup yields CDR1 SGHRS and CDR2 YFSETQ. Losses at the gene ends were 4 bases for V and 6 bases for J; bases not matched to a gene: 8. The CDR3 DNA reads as TGCGCCAGCAGCGGAAGGACAGGGGGCGTTGATGGCTACACCTTC. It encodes CASSGRTGGVDGYTF.

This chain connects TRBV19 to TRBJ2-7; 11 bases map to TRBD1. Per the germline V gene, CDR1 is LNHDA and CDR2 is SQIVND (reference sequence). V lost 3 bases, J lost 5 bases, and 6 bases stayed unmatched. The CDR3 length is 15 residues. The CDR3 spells CASSIVGTGGNEQYF. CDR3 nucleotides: TGTGCCAGTAGTATCGTCGGGACAGGGGGGAACGAGCAGTACTTC. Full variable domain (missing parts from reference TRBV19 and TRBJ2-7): DGGITQSPKYLFRKEGQNVTLSCEQNLNHDAMYWYRQDPGQGLRLIYYSQIVNDFQKGDIAEGYSVSREKKESFPLTVTSAQKNPTAFYLCASSIVGTGGNEQYFGPGTRLTVT.

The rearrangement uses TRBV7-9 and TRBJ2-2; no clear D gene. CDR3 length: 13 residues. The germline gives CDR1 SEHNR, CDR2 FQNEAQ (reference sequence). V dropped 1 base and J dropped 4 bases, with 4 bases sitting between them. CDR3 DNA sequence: TGTGCCAGCAGCTTAGGCATCACCGGGGAGCTGTTTTTT. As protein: CASSLGITGELFF.

The CDR3 here is CAITEGRRTEAFF. As DNA, the CDR3 is TGTGCCATCACGGAGGGGAGGAGGACTGAAGCTTTCTTT. The chain joins TRBV10-3 to TRBJ1-1; D is possibly TRBD1 (5 bases). Per germline, CDR1 ENHRY and CDR2 SYGVKD. This CDR3 is 13 amino acids long. Trimming removed 7 bases at V and 5 bases at J, with 14 bases between.